This TCR beta chain was obtained from a study of blood T cell repertoires in COVID-19. The germline CDR1 and CDR2 sequences are KGHSH and LQKENI. Trimming at V came to 1 base and at J to 5 bases, leaving 5 bases not matched to a gene. The CDR3 is made up of 14 amino acids. Some clones are missing from TCRdb's copy, which holds only in-frame ones; the method was immunoSEQ multiplex PCR. This repertoire shows 65,000 to 90,000 clones, more than 75% found once; its top ten account for 7% to 9%. J is TRBJ2-7 and V is TRBV18; the match to TRBD1 covers 7 bases. Specimen: peripheral blood. The receptor was derived from a man aged 50 to 59 with active COVID-19. The CDR3 sequence: CASSPQTGQNEQYF. The CDR3 coding sequence is TGTGCCAGCTCACCACAGACAGGGCAGAACGAGCAGTACTTC.